One and the same sample provided the 9 T cell receptor beta chains below, sequenced in a study of cytomegalovirus exposure and HLA in healthy donors. 60 Vbeta and 13 Jbeta primers were used in PCR. Some clones are missing from TCRdb's copy, which holds only in-frame ones; the method was immunoSEQ multiplex PCR. The sample includes fewer than 130,000 clones. The source material was PBMCs. These receptors originate from a man aged 50 or older in good health and CMV-seronegative.

V and J are TRBV2 and TRBJ1-1; weak D call: TRBD1 (6 bases). This CDR3 spans 11 amino acids. Trimming cost V 7 bases and J 5 bases, with 8 bases left between them. The germline V gene encodes CDR1 SNHLY and CDR2 FYNNEI. Here the CDR3 reads CASMGATEAFF. In nucleotides, the CDR3 is TGTGCCAGCATGGGGGCGACTGAAGCTTTCTTT.

V gene TRBV20-1 combines with J gene TRBJ2-1; 7 nucleotides align to TRBD2. The germline V gene encodes CDR1 DFQATT and CDR2 SNEGSKA (reference sequence). V gave up 2 bases and J gave up 10 bases; unmatched junction bases: 2. This CDR3 is 11 amino acids long. The CDR3 reads CSARLAGEQFF. CDR3 coding DNA: TGCAGTGCTAGATTAGCGGGCGAGCAGTTCTTC.

This chain connects TRBV29-1 to TRBJ1-1; D remains unclear. Germline V gene sequence: CDR1 SQVTM, CDR2 ANQGSEA. The CDR3 runs to 13 residues. Deletions cut 8 bases from V and 1 base from J, with 14 bases between. The CDR3 region has the DNA TGCAGCTCTCGAGGTTTTACGAACACTGAAGCTTTCTTT. Translated: CSSRGFTNTEAFF.

The chain joins TRBV2 to TRBJ2-7; the match to TRBD2 covers 10 bases. Germline V lookup: CDR1 SNHLY, CDR2 FYNNEI. The CDR3 is made up of 15 amino acids. Trimming removed 6 bases from V and 0 bases from J; junction bases left unmatched: 5. For the CDR3, the DNA is TGTGCCAGCAGCGAACTAGCGGGGAACTCCTACGAGCAGTACTTC. Its protein is CASSELAGNSYEQYF.

The chain joins TRBV10-3 to TRBJ2-2; 7 bases line up with TRBD1. The CDR3 sequence is 15 residues long. V gave up 10 bases and J gave up 0 bases; unmatched junction bases: 8. Germline CDR1 is ENHRY and CDR2 is SYGVKD. The CDR3 loop reads CATADRVSNTGELFF. In nucleotides, the CDR3 is TGTGCCACCGCAGACAGGGTTTCGAACACCGGGGAGCTGTTTTTT.

This chain connects TRBV30 to TRBJ1-2; D not certain. V shed 3 bases and J shed 9 bases, with 14 bases lying between them. The CDR3 is 12 amino acids. Per the germline V gene, CDR1 is GTSNPN and CDR2 is SVGIG (reference sequence). The CDR3 DNA reads as TGTGCCTGGAGCCACTCACGGACTAGCTACACCTTC. Protein product: CAWSHSRTSYTF.

Turning to this clone: Additional DNA sequences in this sample encode the identical CDR3. V usage is TRBV29-1 and J usage is TRBJ1-1, with D possibly TRBD1 on 5 matching bases. This CDR3 is 13 amino acids long. V was pared by 4 bases and J by 1 base, with 10 bases between. CDR1 is SQVTM, CDR2 ANQGSEA, per germline. CDR3 DNA sequence: TGCAGCGTTGTTGGCAGGGCGAACACTGAAGCTTTCTTT. This encodes CSVVGRANTEAFF.

The chain combines TRBV2 with TRBJ1-2; TRBD1 matches at 7 bases. V gave up 9 bases and J gave up 0 bases; unmatched junction bases: 13. Germline lookup yields CDR1 SNHLY and CDR2 FYNNEI. The CDR3 is made up of 16 amino acids. The CDR3 protein is CASQGSGTEPNYGYTF. CDR3 DNA sequence: TGTGCCAGTCAGGGCTCCGGGACAGAGCCTAACTATGGCTACACCTTC.

This chain connects TRBV18 to TRBJ1-5; D gene ambiguous. This CDR3 contains 15 residues. Germline V gene data show CDR1 as KGHSH and CDR2 as LQKENI. With 3 bases removed from V and 0 bases from J, the gap between germline ends came to 9 bases. The CDR3 DNA follows: TGTGCCAGCTCACCGTCTACAGATAGCAATCAGCCCCAGCATTTT. Protein sequence: CASSPSTDSNQPQHF.